This TCR beta chain was documented in a study of OX40 agonist ivuxolimab in advanced cancers. Study-level information: Patients treated during dose escalation were battling hepatocellular carcinoma, melanoma, renal cell or head and neck cancer.

Study findings and constraints: At 0.1 to 3.0 mg/kg and by week 6, CD4+ and CD8+ T cells in the blood had expanded clonally.

TCRdb's copy holds only in-frame clones and misses some; the assay was immunoSEQ multiplex PCR. The table lists about 45,000 clones, more than 80% of them singletons. Trimming cost V 3 bases and J 4 bases, with 13 bases left between them. CDR3 length equals 14 residues. Per the germline V gene, CDR1 is SGDLS and CDR2 is YYNGEE. Turning to this clone: Its antigen is not identified.

The V and J genes are TRBV9 and TRBJ2-5; unclear D gene. Sequenced here: CD4+ or CD8+ T cells sorted from blood, sampled in a trial of the OX40 agonist ivuxolimab. This clonotype was obtained from an adult with an advanced solid tumor such as melanoma, head and neck, liver or kidney cancer. CDR3 sequence (DNA): TGTGCCAGCAGCGAGGCCCCCTTCCTAGAGACCCAGTACTTC. Its translation is CASSEAPFLETQYF. The full variable domain, with the rest looked up from reference TRBV9 and TRBJ2-5, is DSGVTQTPKHLITATGQRVTLRCSPRSGDLSVYWYQQSLDQGLQFLIQYYNGEERAKGNILERFSAQQFPDLHSELNLSSLELGDSALYFCASSEAPFLETQYFGPGTRLLVL.